The sequence of this T cell receptor (beta chain) was determined in a study of blood T cell repertoires in COVID-19. The table came from immunoSEQ multiplex PCR; TCRdb's copy has only in-frame clones and leaves some out. The profile shows more than 250,000 clones, 87% of them singletons. The germline gives CDR1 LGHDT, CDR2 YNNKEL (reference sequence). The J segment lost 1 base and the V segment lost 3 bases, leaving 7 bases of the junction unmatched. This CDR3 has 16 residues. This chain links TRBV3-1 (or the pseudogene TRBV3-2) with TRBJ2-7; 9 bases agree with TRBD2. The clonotype was recovered from a woman aged 40-49 years who had recovered from COVID-19. The sequencing sample was made of PBMCs or T cells enriched from blood (not recorded which). As DNA, the CDR3 is TGTGCCAGCAGCCATATAGCGGGAGTGAATTCCTACGAGCAGTACTTC. Its translation is CASSHIAGVNSYEQYF.